This T cell receptor beta chain was identified during a study of CD8 T cells in Susac syndrome. General study results and limits: Individuals included in the TCR sequencing and HLA analysis were acknowledged by the study to be relatively few in number.

The RNA input was about 0.5 to 1 ug, and it was reverse transcribed with random hexamers. The amplification used immunoSEQ multiplex PCR on TCR beta CDR3; it spanned 54 Vbeta and 13 Jbeta. TCRdb reprocessed the immunoSEQ multiplex PCR reads via MiXCR and lists one record per CDR3 protein. Altogether some 190,000 distinct CDR3 sequences are present, approximately 96% being singletons, with the ten largest covering approximately 0.088%. About this clonotype: What it binds is unknown.

The TEMRA cells underwent FACS enrichment, while the CD8+ and CD4+ T cells underwent negative isolation. Trimming cost V 3 bases and J 2 bases, with 9 bases left between them. CDR1 and CDR2 from the germline V gene are DFQATT and SNEGSKA (reference sequence). There are 13 residues in the CDR3. This chain joins TRBV20-1 and TRBJ2-3; D remains unclear. The clonotype was recovered from a human donor with multiple sclerosis. Sequencing was carried out using CD4+ T cells from PBMCs. This CDR3 reads CSASDLYTDTQYF. CDR3 in DNA: TGCAGTGCTAGTGACCTGTACACAGATACGCAGTATTTT.